This TCR beta chain appears in the sequencing data of a study of blood T cell repertoires in COVID-19. Study-wide context: Both acute and convalescent COVID-19 samples were obtained from the United States, Italy and Spain. PBMCs, B-cell-depleted T cells, or T cells provided the cDNA or gDNA that made up the material.

In the authors' methods: Scientists estimated how many nucleated cells there were by amplifying reference gene primers. TCRdb's table, derived via immunoSEQ multiplex PCR, lists solely in-frame clones and lacks some. V, J and clone size reflect that table, while D and trimming were determined from the DNA. The repertoire holds over 200,000 clones, with 80% as singletons. Per the germline V gene, CDR1 is SGHKS and CDR2 is YYEKEE (reference sequence). There are 14 residues in the CDR3. V lost 1 base to trimming and J lost 6 bases, with 13 bases between them. Sequenced input: peripheral blood. The TCR sequence derives from a human donor in a cohort sampled during active COVID-19. V gene TRBV5-5 combines with J gene TRBJ2-5, with D uncertain. Here the CDR3 reads CASSLRHIRQTQYF. The CDR3, as DNA: TGTGCCAGCAGCTTGCGACACATTAGGCAGACCCAGTACTTC.